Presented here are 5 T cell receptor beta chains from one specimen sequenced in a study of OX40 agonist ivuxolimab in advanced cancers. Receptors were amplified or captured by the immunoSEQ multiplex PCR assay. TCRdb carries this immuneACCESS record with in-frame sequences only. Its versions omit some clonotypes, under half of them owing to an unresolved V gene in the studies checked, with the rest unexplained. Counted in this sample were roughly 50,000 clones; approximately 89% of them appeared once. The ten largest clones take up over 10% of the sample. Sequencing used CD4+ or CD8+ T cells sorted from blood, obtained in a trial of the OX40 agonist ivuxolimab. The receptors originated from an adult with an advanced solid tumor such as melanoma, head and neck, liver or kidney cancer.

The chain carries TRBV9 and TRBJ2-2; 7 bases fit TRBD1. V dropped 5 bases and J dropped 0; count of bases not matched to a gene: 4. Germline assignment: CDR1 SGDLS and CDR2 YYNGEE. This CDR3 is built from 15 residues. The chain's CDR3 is CASSKQGTNTGELFF. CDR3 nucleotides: TGTGCCAGCAGTAAACAGGGGACGAACACCGGGGAGCTGTTTTTT.

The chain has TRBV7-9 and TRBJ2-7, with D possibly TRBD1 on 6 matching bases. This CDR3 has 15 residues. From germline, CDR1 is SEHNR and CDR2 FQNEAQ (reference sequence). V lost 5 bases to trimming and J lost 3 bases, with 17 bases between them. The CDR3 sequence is CASSLDRGILYEQYF. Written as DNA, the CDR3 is TGTGCCAGCAGCCTGGACAGAGGTATTCTCTACGAGCAGTACTTC.

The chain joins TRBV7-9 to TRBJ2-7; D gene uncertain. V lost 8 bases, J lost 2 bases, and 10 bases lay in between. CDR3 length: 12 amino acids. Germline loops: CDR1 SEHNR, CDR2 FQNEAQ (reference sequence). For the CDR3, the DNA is TGTGCCAGCGGCCTTAACGCCTACGAGCAGTACTTC. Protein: CASGLNAYEQYF.

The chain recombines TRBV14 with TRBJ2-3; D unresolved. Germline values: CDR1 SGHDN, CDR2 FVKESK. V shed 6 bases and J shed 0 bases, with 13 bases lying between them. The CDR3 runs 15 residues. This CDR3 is CASREPLRSTDTQYF. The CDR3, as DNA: TGTGCCAGCAGGGAGCCCCTCCGTAGCACAGATACGCAGTATTTT.

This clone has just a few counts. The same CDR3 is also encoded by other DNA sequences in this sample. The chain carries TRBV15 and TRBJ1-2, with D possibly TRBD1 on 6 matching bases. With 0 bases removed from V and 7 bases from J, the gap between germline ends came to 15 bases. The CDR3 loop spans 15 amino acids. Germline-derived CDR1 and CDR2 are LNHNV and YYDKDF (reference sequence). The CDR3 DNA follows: TGTGCCACCAGCAGAGATTCCGGGGGCGGGGGTGGCTACACCTTC. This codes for CATSRDSGGGGGYTF.